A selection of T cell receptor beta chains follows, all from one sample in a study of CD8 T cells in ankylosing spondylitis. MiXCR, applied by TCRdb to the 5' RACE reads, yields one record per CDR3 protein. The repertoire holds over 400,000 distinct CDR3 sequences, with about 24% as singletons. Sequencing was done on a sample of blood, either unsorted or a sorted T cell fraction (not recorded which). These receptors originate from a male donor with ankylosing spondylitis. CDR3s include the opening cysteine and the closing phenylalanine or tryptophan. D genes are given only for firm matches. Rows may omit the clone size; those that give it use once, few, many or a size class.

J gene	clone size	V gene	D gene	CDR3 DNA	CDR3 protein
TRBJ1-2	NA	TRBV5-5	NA	TGTGCCAGCAGCTTCGAGGGCCCCTGGGGCTACACCTTC	CASSFEGPWGYTF
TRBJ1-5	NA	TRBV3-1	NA	TGTGCCAGCAGCCAAGGGTGGGGTCGCAATCAGCCCCAGCATTTT	CASSQGWGRNQPQHF
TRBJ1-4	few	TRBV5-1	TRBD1	TGCGCCAGCAGGTCCCAGGGGGCAACTAATGAAAAACTGTTTTTT	CASRSQGATNEKLFF
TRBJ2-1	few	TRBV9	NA	TGTGCCAGCAGCGCAACCTCCGGGACGGCCGAGCAGTTCTTC	CASSATSGTAEQFF
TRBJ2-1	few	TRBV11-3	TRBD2	TGTGCCAGCAGCTTTGCTAGCGGGAGAGGCTCCTACAATGAGCAGTTCTTC	CASSFASGRGSYNEQFF
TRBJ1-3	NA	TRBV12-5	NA	TGTGCTAGTGGCCCGTGGGGGGGCGGGAACACCATATATTTT	CASGPWGGGNTIYF
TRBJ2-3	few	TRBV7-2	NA	TGTGCCAGCAGCCGCCAACCGGCATTCACAGATACGCAGTATTTT	CASSRQPAFTDTQYF
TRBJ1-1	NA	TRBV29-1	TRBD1	TGCAGCGTGGGCTGGGACAGGGGGCGTGAAGCTTTCTTT	CSVGWDRGREAFF
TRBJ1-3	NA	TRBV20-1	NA	TGCAGTGCTAGAGGCGACCCGTTAACTGGAAACACCATATATTTT	CSARGDPLTGNTIYF
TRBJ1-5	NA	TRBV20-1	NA	TGCAGTGCTCGCCGGGACATAGGGGATCAGCCCCAGCATTTT	CSARRDIGDQPQHF
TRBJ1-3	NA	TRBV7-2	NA	TGTGCCAGCAGCACAGGGCTGTGGGCTGGAAACACCATATATTTT	CASSTGLWAGNTIYF
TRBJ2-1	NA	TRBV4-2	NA	TGTGACAGCAGCCCTATTTTAGGGAATGAGCAGTTCTTC	CDSSPILGNEQFF
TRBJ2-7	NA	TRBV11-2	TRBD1	TGTGCCAGCAGCTACACGACAGGGGGATACGAGCAGTACTTC	CASSYTTGGYEQYF
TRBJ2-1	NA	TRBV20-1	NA	TGCAGTGCTAGTCTTGAGCAGTTCTTC	CSASLEQFF
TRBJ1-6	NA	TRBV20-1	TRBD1	TGCAGTGCAACTTCCGGGACAGCCGGGAATTCACCCCTCCACTTT	CSATSGTAGNSPLHF
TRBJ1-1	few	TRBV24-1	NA	TGTGCCACCAGTGACCCCCAGCGAGAAGGGCAAGCTTTCTTT	CATSDPQREGQAFF
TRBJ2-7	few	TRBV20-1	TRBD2	TGCAGTGCTAGAGATCCGTCACTAGCGGGTCTCCGCGAGCAGTACTTC	CSARDPSLAGLREQYF
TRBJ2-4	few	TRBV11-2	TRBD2	TGTGCCAGCAGCTTTAGCGGGAGTCGAGCCAAAAACATTCAGTACTTC	CASSFSGSRAKNIQYF
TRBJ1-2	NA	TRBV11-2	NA	TGTGCCAGCAGCTTAGCCAGATATAACTATGGCTACACCTTC	CASSLARYNYGYTF
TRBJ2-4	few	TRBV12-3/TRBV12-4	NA	TGTGCCAGCAGTTACGACGGTCTAGCCAAAAACATTCAGTACTTC	CASSYDGLAKNIQYF
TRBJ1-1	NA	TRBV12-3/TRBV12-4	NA	TGTGCCAGCAGTGGGGGCCGGGAAAGGGTATTGAACACTGAAGCTTTCTTT	CASSGGRERVLNTEAFF
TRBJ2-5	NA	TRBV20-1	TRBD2	TGCAGTGCTAGGATAGCGGGGCTATCCCAAGAGACCCAGTACTTC	CSARIAGLSQETQYF
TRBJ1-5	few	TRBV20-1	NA	TGCAGTGCTAGTGGCACCTCGGGGGGCAATCAGCCCCAGCATTTT	CSASGTSGGNQPQHF
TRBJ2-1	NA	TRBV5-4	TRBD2	TGTGCCAGCAGGGCGGGAGGAAATTACAATGAGCAGTTCTTC	CASRAGGNYNEQFF
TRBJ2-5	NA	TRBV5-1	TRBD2	TGCGCCAGCAGGGGGACTAGCGGGGGGTCCCAAGAGACCCAGTACTTC	CASRGTSGGSQETQYF
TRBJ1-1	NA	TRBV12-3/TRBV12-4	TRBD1	TGTGCCAGCAGTTTAAGACAGGGGGCGCCGACCACTGAAGCTTTCTTT	CASSLRQGAPTTEAFF
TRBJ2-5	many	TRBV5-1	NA	TGCGCCAGCAGCTTGTTGCCGGGCCAAGAGACCCAGTACTTC	CASSLLPGQETQYF
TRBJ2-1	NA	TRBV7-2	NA	TGTGCCAGCAGCTTAAGTCCCTCCTACAATGAGCAGTTCTTC	CASSLSPSYNEQFF
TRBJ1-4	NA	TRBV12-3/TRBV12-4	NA	TGTGCCAGCACCTTGGCTGGGGAAGATGAAAAACTGTTTTTT	CASTLAGEDEKLFF
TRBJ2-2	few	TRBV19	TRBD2	TGTGCCAGTAGTGTGACTAGCGGGAGCACCGGGGAGCTGTTTTTT	CASSVTSGSTGELFF
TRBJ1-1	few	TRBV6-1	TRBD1	TGTGCCAGCAGTATAGACAGGGTTACAAACACTGAAGCTTTCTTT	CASSIDRVTNTEAFF
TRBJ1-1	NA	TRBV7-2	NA	TGTGCCAGCAGCTGGAGGGCAGGCACTGAAGCTTTCTTT	CASSWRAGTEAFF
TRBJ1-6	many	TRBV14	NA	TGTGCCAGCAGCCAAGGTCTTGGGAATTCACCCCTCCACTTT	CASSQGLGNSPLHF
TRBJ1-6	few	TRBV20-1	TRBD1	TGCAGTGCTAGACACACCCCGGGACAGGGGAATGGTTCACCCCTCCACTTT	CSARHTPGQGNGSPLHF
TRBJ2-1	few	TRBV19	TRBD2	TGTGCCATATCCTCGACCCCGGGAGGGCCGGGTGGTGAGCAGTTCTTC	CAISSTPGGPGGEQFF
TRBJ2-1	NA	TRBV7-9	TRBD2	TGTGCCAGCGAGGCTAGCGGGAGTAATGAGCAGTTCTTC	CASEASGSNEQFF
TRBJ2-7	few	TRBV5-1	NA	TGCGCCAGCAGCTCGGACCTCTACGAGCAGTACTTC	CASSSDLYEQYF
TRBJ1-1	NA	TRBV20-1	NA	TGCAGTGCTCCTATCAGGGCCACTGAAGCTTTCTTT	CSAPIRATEAFF
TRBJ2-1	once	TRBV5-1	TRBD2	TGCGCCAGCAGCAGGGAGGGCCGAAATGAGCAGTTCTTC	CASSREGRNEQFF
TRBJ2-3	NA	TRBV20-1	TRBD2	TGCAGTGCTAGACTAGCGGGAGGCGGCGGCACAGATACGCAGTATTTT	CSARLAGGGGTDTQYF
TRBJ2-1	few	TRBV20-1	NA	TGCAGTGCTAGAGACCCCTCCGGCGCTAATGAGCAGTTCTTC	CSARDPSGANEQFF
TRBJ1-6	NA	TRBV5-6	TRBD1	TGTGCCAGCAGCGATTGGGACAGCAATTCACCCCTCCACTTT	CASSDWDSNSPLHF
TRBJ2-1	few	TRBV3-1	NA	TGTGCCAGCAGCCCCCAGGATGGGCCCTACAATGAGCAGTTCTTC	CASSPQDGPYNEQFF
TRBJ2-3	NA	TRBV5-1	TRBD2	TGCGCCAGCAGCTTCGGGGGACTAATGGCAGATACGCAGTATTTT	CASSFGGLMADTQYF
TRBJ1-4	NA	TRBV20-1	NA	TGCAGTGCCGTCGGACCGGTCGGTGAAAAACTGTTTTTT	CSAVGPVGEKLFF
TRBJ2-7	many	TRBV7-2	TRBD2	TGTGCCAGCAGCTTAGTTCTAGCGGGAGTCTCCGAGCAGTACTTC	CASSLVLAGVSEQYF
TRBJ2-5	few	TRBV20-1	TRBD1	TGCAGTGCTAGAGTGACAGGGAAGACCCAGTACTTC	CSARVTGKTQYF
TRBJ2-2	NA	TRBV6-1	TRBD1	TGTGCCAGCAGTGTGGGGACAGGGACGAACACCGGGGAGCTGTTTTTT	CASSVGTGTNTGELFF
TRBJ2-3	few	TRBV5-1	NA	TGCGCCAGCAGCTCGGAAACCCGAGATACGCAGTATTTT	CASSSETRDTQYF
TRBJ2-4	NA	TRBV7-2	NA	TGTGCCAGCAGTTCACGGAAGGACAGCGACATTCAGTACTTC	CASSSRKDSDIQYF
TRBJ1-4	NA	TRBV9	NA	TGTGCCAGCAGCCCTCAAGGGTCTGCAACTAATGAAAAACTGTTTTTT	CASSPQGSATNEKLFF
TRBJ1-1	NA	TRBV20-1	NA	TGCAGTGCCGAGGGCGCTGAAGCTTTCTTT	CSAEGAEAFF
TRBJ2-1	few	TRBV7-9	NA	TGTGCCAGCAGAGAGAGCTACAATGAGCAGTTCTTC	CASRESYNEQFF
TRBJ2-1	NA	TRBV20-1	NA	TGCAGTGCTAGCGGGAGAGACCCCGTTTTCAATGAGCAGTTCTTC	CSASGRDPVFNEQFF
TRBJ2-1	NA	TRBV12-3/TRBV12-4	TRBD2	TGTGCCAGCAGTCCTCTAGCGGGAGGGGATGAGCAGTTCTTC	CASSPLAGGDEQFF
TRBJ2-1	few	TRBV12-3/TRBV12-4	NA	TGTGCCAGCAGCCCCGGGACGTTCTCCTACAATGAGCAGTTCTTC	CASSPGTFSYNEQFF
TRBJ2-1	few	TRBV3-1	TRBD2	TGTGCCAGCAGCCGAAGTGCGGGAGTTCACTACAATGAGCAGTTCTTC	CASSRSAGVHYNEQFF
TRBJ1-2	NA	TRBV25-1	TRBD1	TGTGCCAGCAGTGACGTCCTGACAGGGCTTGGCTACACCTTC	CASSDVLTGLGYTF
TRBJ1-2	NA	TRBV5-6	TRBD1	TGTGCCAGCAGCTTGGTCGGACAGGGCCGCTATGGCTACACCTTC	CASSLVGQGRYGYTF